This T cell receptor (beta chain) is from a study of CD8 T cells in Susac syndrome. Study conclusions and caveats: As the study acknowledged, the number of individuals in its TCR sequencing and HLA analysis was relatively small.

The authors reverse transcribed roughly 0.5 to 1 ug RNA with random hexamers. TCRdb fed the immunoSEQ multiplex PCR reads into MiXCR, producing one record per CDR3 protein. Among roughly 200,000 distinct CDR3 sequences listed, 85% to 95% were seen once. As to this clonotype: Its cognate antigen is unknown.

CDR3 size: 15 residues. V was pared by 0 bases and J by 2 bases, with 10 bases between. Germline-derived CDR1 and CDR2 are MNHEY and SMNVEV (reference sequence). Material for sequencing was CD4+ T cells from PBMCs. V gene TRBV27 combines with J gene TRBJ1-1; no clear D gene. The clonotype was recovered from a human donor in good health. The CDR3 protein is CASSLSSPGNTEAFF. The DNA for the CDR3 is TGTGCCAGCAGTTTATCTTCCCCCGGTAACACTGAAGCTTTCTTT.